Below, 31 T cell receptor beta chains from the same sample are listed, as sequenced in a study of beta chain features in type 1 diabetes. The study reverse transcribed the entire isolated RNA, so it sequenced expressed TCRB transcripts. Method: immunoSEQ multiplex PCR; TCRdb's copy keeps in-frame clones and lacks some. Seen here are 360,000 or so clones, roughly a fifth observed once, and the top ten hold 0.035% to 0.05%. Input material: naive CD4+ T cells from blood. The source of these receptors is a woman between 18 and 29 years old in good health.

This chain links TRBV19 with TRBJ2-1; 7 bases fit TRBD2. In germline, CDR1 is LNHDA, CDR2 SQIVND (reference sequence). J gave up 0 bases and V 4 bases, and 3 bases lay outside the gene matches. This CDR3 contains 15 residues. In DNA form, the CDR3 reads TGTGCCAGTAGTAGACTAGCCTCCTCCTACAATGAGCAGTTCTTC. Protein: CASSRLASSYNEQFF.

The gene calls are TRBV5-8 and TRBJ2-5; D is unclear. CDR3 length: 14 amino acids. Per germline, CDR1 SGHTS and CDR2 YDEGEE. Trimming took 3 bases from V and 5 from J, leaving 14 bases between them. This CDR3 is CASSSRTARETQYF. CDR3 sequence (DNA): TGTGCCAGCAGCTCTCGTACGGCGAGGGAGACCCAGTACTTC.

V usage is TRBV6-5 and J usage is TRBJ2-2; possibly TRBD2 for D (5 bases). The CDR3 totals 16 residues. V lost 0 bases and J lost 2, with 10 bases in between. Germline CDR1 is MNHEY and CDR2 is SVGAGI. The DNA of the CDR3 is TGTGCCAGCAGTTACTCAGGACTGCCTAACACCGGGGAGCTGTTTTTT. Translating it yields CASSYSGLPNTGELFF.

This clone appeared a few times. The V and J genes are TRBV7-9 and TRBJ1-2; the match to TRBD1 covers 7 bases. The J segment lost 4 bases and the V segment lost 4 bases, leaving 9 bases of the junction unmatched. CDR3 length: 15 residues. From germline, CDR1 is SEHNR and CDR2 FQNEAQ (reference sequence). The CDR3: CASSSPTGILYGYTF. The CDR3 DNA sequence: TGTGCCAGCAGCTCCCCGACAGGGATCCTCTATGGCTACACCTTC. The variable domain in full, completed from reference TRBV7-9 and TRBJ1-2, reads DTGVSQNPRHKITKRGQNVTFRCDPISEHNRLYWYRQTLGQGPEFLTYFQNEAQLEKSRLLSDRFSAERPKGSFSTLEIQRTEQGDSAMYLCASSSPTGILYGYTFGSGTRLTVV.

This chain uses TRBV30 with TRBJ1-1, with TRBD1 identical over 7 bases. CDR3 size: 13 residues. Germline V gene lookup returns CDR1 GTSNPN and CDR2 SVGIG (reference sequence). J gave up 5 bases and V 5 bases, and 8 bases lay outside the gene matches. CDR3: CAWSQGVRTEAFF. The CDR3 DNA reads TGTGCCTGGTCTCAGGGGGTAAGGACTGAAGCTTTCTTT.

The chain couples TRBV6-5 to TRBJ2-7, with 11 nucleotides matching TRBD2. V was pared by 8 bases and J by 3 bases, with 6 bases of the junction left unmatched. CDR3 length equals 14 residues. From germline, CDR1 is MNHEY and CDR2 SVGAGI. CDR3 residues: CASGPLAGVYEQYF. CDR3 DNA: TGTGCCAGCGGGCCACTAGCGGGAGTCTACGAGCAGTACTTC.

The gene calls are TRBV5-1 and TRBJ2-1; 8 nucleotides match TRBD2. The CDR3 contains 15 residues. J was trimmed by 6 bases and V by 0 bases; bases with no gene match: 5. CDR1 SGHRS and CDR2 YFSETQ come from the germline V gene. The chain's CDR3 is CASSLAPGGPNEQFF. Written as DNA, the CDR3 is TGCGCCAGCAGCTTGGCCCCGGGGGGGCCCAATGAGCAGTTCTTC.

The chain carries TRBV6-1 and TRBJ1-2; D gene uncertain. Trimming took 2 bases from V and 6 from J, leaving 10 bases between them. The CDR3 loop spans 13 amino acids. CDR1 is MNHNS and CDR2 is SASEGT in the germline V gene. CDR3 nucleotide sequence: TGTGCCAGCAGTGAAAGCCGGGATGATGGCTACACCTTC. Translating gives CASSESRDDGYTF.

The chain carries TRBV6-5 and TRBJ2-7, with TRBD1 as a possible D gene (6 bases). CDR1 is MNHEY, CDR2 SVGAGI, per germline. CDR3 length equals 13 residues. V gave up 2 bases and J gave up 5 bases, with 10 bases separating them. CDR3 amino acids: CASSYRGRDEQYF. In nucleotides, the CDR3 is TGTGCCAGCAGTTACAGGGGGAGAGACGAGCAGTACTTC.

The chain joins TRBV6-4 to TRBJ2-2; weak D call: TRBD1 (6 bases). Trimming removed 6 bases from V and 1 base from J, with 9 bases in between. Germline V CDR1 and CDR2: MRHNA, SNTAGT. The CDR3 is 14 residues long. The CDR3 nucleotides are TGTGCCAGCAGCGAACAGGGGAACACCGGGGAGCTGTTTTTT. Its protein product is CASSEQGNTGELFF.

This clone was observed a handful of times. The genes are TRBV30 and TRBJ2-2, with D perhaps matching TRBD1 (6 bases). With 2 bases removed from V and 7 bases from J, the gap between germline ends came to 11 bases. CDR1 and CDR2 from the germline V gene are GTSNPN and SVGIG (reference sequence). This CDR3 is built from 13 residues. The CDR3 spells CAWSRGSGGELFF. The CDR3 bases are TGTGCCTGGAGTAGGGGGAGCGGCGGGGAGCTGTTTTTT.

The chain employs TRBV9 and TRBJ1-1; D call uncertain. Trimming left V 0 bases short and J 2 bases short, with 11 bases between. From germline, CDR1 is SGDLS and CDR2 YYNGEE. This CDR3 contains 15 residues. CDR3 in amino acids: CASSVGSNRNTEAFF. The DNA of the CDR3 is TGTGCCAGCAGCGTAGGGAGTAATAGAAACACTGAAGCTTTCTTT.

This clone turned up a few times. CDR3 amino acids: CASSLPSGRAGYNEQFF. The CDR3 DNA reads TGTGCCAGCAGCTTACCTAGCGGGAGGGCCGGTTACAATGAGCAGTTCTTC. This chain joins TRBV7-9 and TRBJ2-1; 12 nucleotides align to TRBD2. CDR1 is SEHNR, CDR2 FQNEAQ, per germline (reference sequence). The CDR3 covers 17 residues. V lost 2 bases to trimming and J lost 4 bases; unmatched junction nucleotides: 6.

The rearrangement links TRBV7-2 to TRBJ1-1; D is ambiguous. The V gene's germline CDR1 is SGHTA and CDR2 FQGNSA. V was shortened by 5 bases and J by 5 bases, with 12 bases between the two germline ends. This CDR3 contains 13 residues. CDR3 in amino acids: CASSPESKTEAFF. The CDR3, as DNA: TGTGCCAGCAGCCCCGAATCTAAGACTGAAGCTTTCTTT.

The rearrangement links TRBV7-2 to TRBJ2-6, with D maybe TRBD2 (5 bases). CDR3 length: 19 residues. The V end was cut by 5 bases, the J end by 1 base, with 21 bases between. Germline CDR1 reads SGHTA; CDR2 reads FQGNSA. The CDR3 nucleotides are TGTGCCAGCAGCCCTAGAGCGGACGGCTACTCTTCTGGGGCCAACGTCCTGACTTTC. Translating gives CASSPRADGYSSGANVLTF.

This clone was recorded a few times. The rearrangement joins TRBV4-1 to TRBJ2-6; no firm D call. Germline V CDR1 and CDR2: MGHRA, YSYEKL. V lost 4 bases and J 0 bases, leaving 7 bases between the germline ends. The CDR3 length is 15 residues. CDR3 sequence reads: CASSPVGSGANVLTF. The CDR3 coding sequence is TGCGCCAGCAGCCCGGTCGGCTCTGGGGCCAACGTCCTGACTTTC.

This clone occurred a few times. The genes are TRBV7-9 and TRBJ1-4, with D perhaps TRBD1 (5 bases). The CDR3 loop spans 14 amino acids. The germline CDR1 and CDR2 sequences are SEHNR and FQNEAQ (reference sequence). Trimming took 2 bases from V and 6 from J, leaving 10 bases between them. The CDR3 protein is CASSLYQGDEKLFF. CDR3 DNA sequence: TGTGCCAGCAGCTTATACCAGGGCGATGAAAAACTGTTTTTT. Using reference TRBV7-9 and TRBJ1-4 for the parts outside the CDR3, the full variable domain is DTGVSQNPRHKITKRGQNVTFRCDPISEHNRLYWYRQTLGQGPEFLTYFQNEAQLEKSRLLSDRFSAERPKGSFSTLEIQRTEQGDSAMYLCASSLYQGDEKLFFGSGTQLSVL.

The chain joins TRBV7-9 to TRBJ2-7; 12 nucleotides line up with TRBD1. The CDR3 loop spans 16 amino acids. Germline loops: CDR1 SEHNR, CDR2 FQNEAQ (reference sequence). With 5 bases clipped from V and 3 bases from J, the junction kept 8 bases outside the gene matches. For the CDR3, the DNA is TGTGCCAGCAGCACAGCCGGGACAGGGGGCATCTACGAGCAGTACTTC. Its translation is CASSTAGTGGIYEQYF.

This chain joins TRBV25-1 and TRBJ1-2, with no clear D. This CDR3 region has 16 residues. The V gene's germline CDR1 is MGHDK and CDR2 SYGVNS. Trimming left V 6 bases short and J 4 bases short, with 21 bases between. The CDR3 sequence is CASRDSRESLFYGYTF. The CDR3 DNA follows: TGTGCCAGCAGGGACTCCCGGGAGTCTCTCTTCTATGGCTACACCTTC.

In this sample, this clone turned up a few times. The chain has TRBV19 and TRBJ2-7; D ambiguous. Germline assignment: CDR1 LNHDA and CDR2 SQIVND (reference sequence). The V end lost 2 bases, the J end lost 0 bases, and 11 bases lay between the germline ends. CDR3 length: 15 amino acids. CDR3 protein: CASSITAASSYEQYF. DNA of the CDR3: TGTGCCAGTAGTATAACGGCAGCGAGCTCCTACGAGCAGTACTTC. Drawing the rest from reference TRBV19 and TRBJ2-7, the complete variable domain is DGGITQSPKYLFRKEGQNVTLSCEQNLNHDAMYWYRQDPGQGLRLIYYSQIVNDFQKGDIAEGYSVSREKKESFPLTVTSAQKNPTAFYLCASSITAASSYEQYFGPGTRLTVT.

This clone was counted between two and nine times. The chain is built from TRBV18 and TRBJ1-1, with 8 bases identical to TRBD1. The germline gives CDR1 KGHSH, CDR2 LQKENI. This CDR3 region has 15 residues. J lost 0 bases, V lost 7 bases, and 7 bases had no gene match. CDR3 coding DNA: TGTGCCAGCTTTAAGGACAGGGAATTGAACACTGAAGCTTTCTTT. Residues: CASFKDRELNTEAFF.

The CDR3 DNA sequence: TGTGCCATCGGACAGTCCACTGAAGCTTTCTTT. As protein: CAIGQSTEAFF. This chain connects TRBV6-5 to TRBJ1-1; D may be TRBD1 (6 bases). Trimming took 10 bases from V and 4 from J, leaving 10 bases between them. The CDR3 length is 11 residues. From germline, CDR1 is MNHEY and CDR2 SVGAGI.

This chain joins TRBV5-1 and TRBJ2-1, with 13 bases matching TRBD2. The CDR3 extends over 16 amino acids. J was trimmed by 7 bases and V by 2 bases; bases with no gene match: 6. Germline lookup yields CDR1 SGHRS and CDR2 YFSETQ. CDR3: CASSLTGTSGMNEQFF. The DNA for the CDR3 is TGCGCCAGCAGCTTAACCGGGACTAGCGGGATGAATGAGCAGTTCTTC.

The rearrangement links TRBV4-1 to TRBJ2-1; D is possibly TRBD2 (6 bases). V was clipped by 3 bases and J by 2 bases, with 11 bases between them. CDR3 length: 15 amino acids. CDR1 MGHRA and CDR2 YSYEKL come from the germline V gene. The DNA of the CDR3 is TGCGCCAGCAGCCAGGGACTTCCTACCTACAATGAGCAGTTCTTC. It encodes CASSQGLPTYNEQFF.

The chain recombines TRBV6-5 with TRBJ2-5; D gene ambiguous. Germline-derived CDR1 and CDR2 are MNHEY and SVGAGI. The CDR3 runs 13 residues. Trimming removed 2 bases at V and 1 base at J, with 5 bases between. The DNA for the CDR3 is TGTGCCAGCAGTTACCTCGGCCAAGAGACCCAGTACTTC. Protein: CASSYLGQETQYF.

This clone appeared a few times. This rearrangement joins TRBV15 to TRBJ2-3; tentatively, D is TRBD1 (5 bases). This CDR3 region has 14 residues. Trimming took off 0 bases at V and 3 bases at J, with 7 bases between the two ends. Germline-derived CDR1 and CDR2 are LNHNV and YYDKDF (reference sequence). The CDR3 loop is CATSRDRVTDTQYF. In nucleotides, the CDR3 is TGTGCCACCAGCAGAGACAGGGTAACAGATACGCAGTATTTT.

The J gene is TRBJ1-3, the V gene TRBV5-1; no firm D call. The CDR3 sequence is 12 residues long. Trimming removed 4 bases at V and 1 base at J, with 3 bases between. The germline V gene has CDR1 SGHRS and CDR2 YFSETQ. The CDR3 nucleotides read TGCGCCAGCAGCCTATCTGGAAACACCATATATTTT. It specifies CASSLSGNTIYF.

A few counts support this clone. V is TRBV29-1 and J is TRBJ2-1, with 10 nucleotides matching TRBD2. Germline CDR1 and CDR2: SQVTM and ANQGSEA. The J segment lost 6 bases and the V segment lost 2 bases, leaving 16 bases of the junction unmatched. The CDR3 covers 18 residues. The CDR3 sequence is CSVEFPSGSGSGVNEQFF. CDR3 coding DNA: TGCAGCGTTGAATTCCCTAGCGGGAGTGGAAGTGGGGTCAATGAGCAGTTCTTC.

CDR3 loop: CASSPAGEAWSHNEQFF. DNA of the CDR3: TGCGCCAGCAGCCCCGCTGGGGAGGCTTGGTCCCACAATGAGCAGTTCTTC. The chain uses TRBV4-1 and TRBJ2-1, with D possibly TRBD2 on 6 matching bases. The germline V gene has CDR1 MGHRA and CDR2 YSYEKL. The CDR3 runs 17 residues. V shed 4 bases and J shed 5 bases, with 21 bases lying between them.

This clone was detected only a few times. The rearrangement uses TRBV7-2 and TRBJ2-2, with D possibly being TRBD2 (6 bases). The CDR3 consists of 14 residues. The germline CDR1 and CDR2 sequences are SGHTA and FQGNSA. Trimming left V 5 bases short and J 1 base short, with 8 bases between. In nucleotides, the CDR3 is TGTGCCAGCAGCCGTAGCGGGAACACCGGGGAGCTGTTTTTT. Protein sequence: CASSRSGNTGELFF.

This clone was seen more than once but under ten times. This chain links TRBV5-1 with TRBJ2-3; D uncertain. There are 13 residues in the CDR3. Germline V gene sequence: CDR1 SGHRS, CDR2 YFSETQ. V dropped 5 bases and J dropped 1 base, with 8 bases sitting between them. CDR3 bases: TGCGCCAGCAGTACGGTCGGCACAGATACGCAGTATTTT. Its protein product is CASSTVGTDTQYF.